These 21 T cell receptor beta chains originate from one sample sequenced in a study of T cells in Graves' hyperthyroidism and ophthalmopathy. Amplification of TCR beta CDR3 regions used RNA as the template. First-round RT-PCR of the TCR CDR3 relied on the HTBI primer set. TCRdb re-called the multiplex PCR reads through MiXCR, storing one row per CDR3 protein. Here the sample spans approximately 690,000 distinct CDR3 sequences, 20% being singletons. The sequenced material came from blood. These TCRs come from a young man with Graves' ophthalmopathy.

There are a few counts of this clonotype. The rearrangement uses TRBV7-3 and TRBJ2-3; D might be TRBD2 (6 bases). Trimming stripped 5 bases from V and 4 bases from J, with 10 bases between. Germline V gene sequence: CDR1 SGHTA, CDR2 FQGTGA. The CDR3 covers 13 residues. CDR3 amino acids: CASSPERADTQYF. The DNA of the CDR3 is TGTGCCAGCAGCCCCGAGCGGGCAGATACGCAGTATTTT. The variable domain in full, completed from reference TRBV7-3 and TRBJ2-3, reads GAGVSQTPSNKVTEKGKYVELRCDPISGHTALYWYRQSLGQGPEFLIYFQGTGAADDSGLPNDRFFAVRPEGSVSTLKIQRTERGDSAVYLCASSPERADTQYFGPGTRLTVL.

The chain carries TRBV19 and TRBJ2-7, with 8 bases that match TRBD2. The germline CDR1 and CDR2 sequences are LNHDA and SQIVND (reference sequence). CDR3 size: 15 residues. The V gene end was trimmed by 4 bases and the J gene end by 3 bases; junction bases not matched to a gene: 8. In DNA form, the CDR3 reads TGTGCCAGTAGTAATGGGGGGACTAGGAGCTACGAGCAGTACTTC. It is translated as CASSNGGTRSYEQYF.

In its sample, this clonotype was seen many times. V gene TRBV12-3 or TRBV12-4 combines with J gene TRBJ1-6; 8 positions agree with TRBD1. This CDR3 has 16 residues. V was pared by 3 bases and J by 0 bases, with 1 base of the junction left unmatched. CDR3 bases: TGTGCCAGCAGTTTGGGGACAGGCTCCTATAATTCACCCCTCCACTTT. As protein: CASSLGTGSYNSPLHF.

Here the CDR3 DNA reads TGTGCCAGCGGCAGCGGGTATGGGTACGAGCAGTACTTC. It encodes CASGSGYGYEQYF. This chain connects TRBV28 to TRBJ2-7; TRBD2 might be the D (6 bases). Deletions cut 8 bases from V and 4 bases from J, with 15 bases between. The CDR3 sequence is 13 residues long. Germline V gene data show CDR1 as MDHEN and CDR2 as SYDVKM.

This clonotype showed up many times. The chain joins TRBV7-2 to TRBJ2-5, with 10 bases identical to TRBD1. The CDR3 consists of 15 residues. Germline values: CDR1 SGHTA, CDR2 FQGNSA. V shed 5 bases and J 5 bases; nucleotides not matched to a gene: 8. The CDR3 DNA reads TGTGCCAGCAGCGTCCAGACAGGGGGCTGGGAGACCCAGTACTTC. Translated: CASSVQTGGWETQYF.

In this sample, this clonotype turned up a few times. This chain links TRBV11-2 with TRBJ2-2, with 14 positions matching TRBD2. This CDR3 has 17 amino acids. With V trimmed by 3 bases and J by 6 bases, 6 bases remained unmatched. Germline V gives CDR1 SGHAT, CDR2 FQNNGV. The CDR3: CASSFRGTSGRSGELFF. The CDR3 bases are TGTGCCAGCAGCTTTCGCGGGACTAGCGGGAGATCCGGGGAGCTGTTTTTT.

This clonotype was counted ten times or more. The chain joins TRBV5-1 to TRBJ2-1; TRBD2 matches 8 bases. The J segment lost 1 base and the V segment lost 4 bases, leaving 4 bases of the junction unmatched. Germline CDR1 reads SGHRS; CDR2 reads YFSETQ. CDR3 size: 15 residues. In DNA, the CDR3 is TGCGCCAGCAGCCTCGGGGGGGCATCCTACAATGAGCAGTTCTTC. Its protein is CASSLGGASYNEQFF.

This chain connects TRBV3-1 to TRBJ1-5; D might be TRBD1 (5 bases). The CDR3 length is 15 residues. Trimming shortened V by 0 bases and J by 7 bases, and 13 bases separated the two germline ends. The germline CDR1 and CDR2 sequences are LGHDT and YNNKEL (reference sequence). DNA of the CDR3: TGTGCCAGCAGCCAAGATCCCAGGGAACGGCAGCCCCAGCATTTT. It translates to CASSQDPRERQPQHF.

The V gene is TRBV29-1, the J gene TRBJ2-3; possible D gene TRBD1, 5 bases. Germline V gene lookup returns CDR1 SQVTM and CDR2 ANQGSEA. The CDR3 has 13 amino acids. V was shortened by 5 bases and J by 1 base, with 10 bases between the two germline ends. CDR3 DNA: TGCAGCGTTCTGGGCAGGGGCACAGATACGCAGTATTTT. This gives the protein CSVLGRGTDTQYF.

V and J are TRBV7-3 and TRBJ2-3; 10 bases agree with TRBD2. The CDR3 has 16 amino acids. The V gene's germline CDR1 is SGHTA and CDR2 FQGTGA. With V trimmed by 5 bases and J by 1 base, 6 bases remained unmatched. The CDR3 loop reads CASSDRLAGGTDTQYF. Here the CDR3 DNA reads TGTGCCAGCAGCGACCGACTAGCGGGTGGCACAGATACGCAGTATTTT.

This clonotype was recorded many times. J is TRBJ2-2 and V is TRBV30; perhaps TRBD1 as D (6 bases). Trimming took 2 bases from V and 0 from J, leaving 7 bases between them. CDR1 is GTSNPN, CDR2 SVGIG, per germline (reference sequence). This CDR3 region has 14 residues. CDR3 sequence reads: CAWSRTANTGELFF. In DNA, the CDR3 is TGTGCCTGGAGTCGGACAGCGAACACCGGGGAGCTGTTTTTT.

Concerning this clonotype itself: This may arise from a read error, as a much more abundant clone is one base away. The chain employs TRBV7-9 and TRBJ2-7; tentatively, D is TRBD2 (6 bases). Germline lookup yields CDR1 SEHNR and CDR2 FQNEAQ (reference sequence). Trimming removed 5 bases from V and 7 bases from J, with 18 bases in between. This CDR3 comprises 14 residues. CDR3: CASSAMGGRGEQYF. The DNA of the CDR3 is TGTGCCAGCAGCGCCATGGGGGGTCGGGGGGAGCAGTACTTC.

This clonotype has ten or more counts. A read error may produce the germline difference seen at one junction end. This chain links TRBV5-1 with TRBJ2-5; TRBD2 agrees at 9 bases. This CDR3 has 15 residues. Germline-derived CDR1 and CDR2 are SGHRS and YFSETQ. This CDR3 is CASSLSSGSQATQYF. For the CDR3, the DNA is TGCGCCAGCAGCTTGAGTAGCGGGAGCCAAGCGACCCAGTACTTC.

The V call is TRBV6-1, the J call TRBJ1-3; the match to TRBD1 covers 9 bases. Germline lookup yields CDR1 MNHNS and CDR2 SASEGT. This CDR3 comprises 15 residues. Trimming cost V 6 bases and J 4 bases; bases outside gene matches: 7. The CDR3 here is CASSPGGTGGNTIYF. The DNA for the CDR3 is TGTGCCAGCAGCCCAGGCGGGACAGGGGGAAACACCATATATTTT.

This clonotype was seen a handful of times. The rearrangement links TRBV6-5 to TRBJ2-7; 7 nucleotides agree with TRBD2. Trimming took 2 bases from V and 4 from J; bases not matched to a gene: 5. The CDR3 is 14 residues long. Germline V lookup: CDR1 MNHEY, CDR2 SVGAGI. CDR3 protein: CASSYGGRGYEQYF. The CDR3 DNA reads as TGTGCCAGCAGTTACGGCGGGAGAGGTTACGAGCAGTACTTC.

With respect to this clonotype: The junction shows a germline mismatch at one end, possibly a read error. The chain combines TRBV11-2 with TRBJ2-3; maybe TRBD2 (6 bases). The V gene's germline CDR1 is SGHAT and CDR2 FQNNGV. The CDR3 has 17 residues. The DNA of the CDR3 is TGCGCCAGCAGCCAAGATCATGGGACTTCTGAGACAGATACGCAGTATTTT. Translation gives CASSQDHGTSETDTQYF.

This clonotype came up many times. This chain uses TRBV2 with TRBJ2-7; the match to TRBD1 covers 9 bases. Germline CDR1 reads SNHLY; CDR2 reads FYNNEI. The J segment lost 2 bases and the V segment lost 6 bases, leaving 11 bases of the junction unmatched. The CDR3 extends over 16 amino acids. CDR3 protein: CASRAAPGQGPYEQYF. CDR3 sequence (DNA): TGTGCCAGCAGAGCTGCCCCGGGACAGGGTCCCTACGAGCAGTACTTC.

This clonotype occurred a few times. The chain combines TRBV27 with TRBJ2-1; 8 positions agree with TRBD2. CDR3 length: 15 residues. The J segment lost 0 bases and the V segment lost 9 bases, leaving 7 bases of the junction unmatched. Germline V CDR1 and CDR2: MNHEY, SMNVEV (reference sequence). The chain's CDR3 is CASRNGGDSYNEQFF. The CDR3 DNA is TGTGCCAGTAGAAACGGGGGGGACTCCTACAATGAGCAGTTCTTC.

Note on this clonotype: In this CDR3 the conserved last residue, phenylalanine or tryptophan, is missing, so a read error is likely. The J gene is TRBJ2-5, the V gene TRBV3-1; 12 positions agree with TRBD2. V gave up 3 bases and J gave up 3 bases; unmatched junction bases: 2. The germline V gene has CDR1 LGHDT and CDR2 YNNKEL (reference sequence). The CDR3 sequence is 15 residues long. CDR3: CASSHLAGGKETQYL. CDR3 bases: TGTGCCAGCAGCCACCTAGCGGGAGGGAAAGAGACCCAGTACCTC.

The sample holds a few counts of this clonotype. V and J are TRBV6-1 and TRBJ1-5, with no clear D. From germline, CDR1 is MNHNS and CDR2 SASEGT. Trimming took off 6 bases at V and 0 bases at J, with 9 bases between the two ends. The CDR3 is 14 amino acids. The CDR3 DNA follows: TGTGCCAGCAGGAGGACGGTTAGCAATCAGCCCCAGCATTTT. This translates into CASRRTVSNQPQHF.

The chain recombines TRBV28 with TRBJ1-2; D perhaps matches TRBD1 (6 bases). Germline loops: CDR1 MDHEN, CDR2 SYDVKM. This CDR3 region has 13 residues. Trimming took 10 bases from V and 2 from J, leaving 14 bases between them. CDR3 sequence (DNA): TGTGCCACCAGGGGAGGGGAGAACTATGGCTACACCTTC. This sequence encodes CATRGGENYGYTF.